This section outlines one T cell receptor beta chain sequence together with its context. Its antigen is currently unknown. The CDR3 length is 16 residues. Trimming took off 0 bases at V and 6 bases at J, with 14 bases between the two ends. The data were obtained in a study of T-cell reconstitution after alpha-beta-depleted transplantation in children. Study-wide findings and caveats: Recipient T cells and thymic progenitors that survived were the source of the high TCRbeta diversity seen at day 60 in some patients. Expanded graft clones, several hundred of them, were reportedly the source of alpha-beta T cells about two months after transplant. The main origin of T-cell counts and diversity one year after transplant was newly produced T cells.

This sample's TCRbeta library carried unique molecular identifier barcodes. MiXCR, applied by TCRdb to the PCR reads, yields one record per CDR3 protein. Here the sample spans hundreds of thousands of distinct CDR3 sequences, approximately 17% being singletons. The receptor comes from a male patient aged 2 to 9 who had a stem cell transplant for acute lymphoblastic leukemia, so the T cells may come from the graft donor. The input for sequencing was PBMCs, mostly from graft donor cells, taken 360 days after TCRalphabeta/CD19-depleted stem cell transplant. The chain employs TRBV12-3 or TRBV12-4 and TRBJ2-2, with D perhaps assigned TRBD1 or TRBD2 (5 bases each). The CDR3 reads CASSLALGVVAGELFF. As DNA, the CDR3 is TGTGCCAGCAGTTTAGCACTAGGGGTTGTCGCCGGGGAGCTGTTTTTT.